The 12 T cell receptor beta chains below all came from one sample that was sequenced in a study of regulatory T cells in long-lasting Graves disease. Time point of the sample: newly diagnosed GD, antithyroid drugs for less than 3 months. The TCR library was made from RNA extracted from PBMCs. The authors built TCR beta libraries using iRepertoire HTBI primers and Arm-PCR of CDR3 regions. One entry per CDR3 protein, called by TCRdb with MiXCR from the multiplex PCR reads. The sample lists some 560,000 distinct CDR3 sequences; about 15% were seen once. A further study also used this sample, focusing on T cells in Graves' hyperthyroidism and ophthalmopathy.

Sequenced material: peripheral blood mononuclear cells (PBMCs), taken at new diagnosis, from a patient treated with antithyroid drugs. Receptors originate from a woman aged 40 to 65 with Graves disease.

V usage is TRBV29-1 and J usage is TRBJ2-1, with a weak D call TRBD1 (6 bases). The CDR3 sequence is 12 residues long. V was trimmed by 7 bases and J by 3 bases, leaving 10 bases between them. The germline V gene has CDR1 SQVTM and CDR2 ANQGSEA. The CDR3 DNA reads TGCAGCGGCAGGGACATCTACAATGAGCAGTTCTTC. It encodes CSGRDIYNEQFF.

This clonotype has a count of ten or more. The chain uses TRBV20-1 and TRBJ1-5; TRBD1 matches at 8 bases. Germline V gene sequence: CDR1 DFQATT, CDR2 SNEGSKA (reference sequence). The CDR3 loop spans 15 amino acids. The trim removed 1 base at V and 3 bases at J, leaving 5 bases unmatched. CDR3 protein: CSARGTGPLNQPQHF. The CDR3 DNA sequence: TGCAGTGCTAGAGGGACAGGGCCCCTCAATCAGCCCCAGCATTTT.

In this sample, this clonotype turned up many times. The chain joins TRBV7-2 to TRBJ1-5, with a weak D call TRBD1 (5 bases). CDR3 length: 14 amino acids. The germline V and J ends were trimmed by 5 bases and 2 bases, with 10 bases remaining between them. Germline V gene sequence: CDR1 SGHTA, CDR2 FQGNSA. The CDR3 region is CASSQMGGNQPQHF. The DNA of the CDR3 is TGTGCCAGCAGCCAGATGGGGGGCAATCAGCCCCAGCATTTT.

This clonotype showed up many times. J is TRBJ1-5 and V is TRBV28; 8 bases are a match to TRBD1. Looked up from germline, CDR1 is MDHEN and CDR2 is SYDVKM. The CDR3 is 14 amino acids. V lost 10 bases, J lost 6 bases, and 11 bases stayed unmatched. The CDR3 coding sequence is TGTGCCATTCCGGGACAGGAGAGTGGTCAGCCCCAGCATTTT. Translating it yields CAIPGQESGQPQHF.

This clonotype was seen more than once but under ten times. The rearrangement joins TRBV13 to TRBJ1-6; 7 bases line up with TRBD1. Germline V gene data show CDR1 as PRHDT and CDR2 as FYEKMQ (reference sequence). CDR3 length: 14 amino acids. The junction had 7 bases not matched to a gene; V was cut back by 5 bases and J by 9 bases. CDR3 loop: CASSKWDSPSPLHF. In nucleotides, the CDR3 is TGTGCCAGCAGCAAGTGGGACAGCCCTTCACCCCTCCACTTT.

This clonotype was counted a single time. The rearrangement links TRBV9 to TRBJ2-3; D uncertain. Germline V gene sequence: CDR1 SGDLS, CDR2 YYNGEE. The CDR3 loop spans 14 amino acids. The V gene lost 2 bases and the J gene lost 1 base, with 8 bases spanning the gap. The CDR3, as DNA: TGTGCCAGCAGCGTGGCCCCGGGCACAGATACGCAGTATTTT. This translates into CASSVAPGTDTQYF.

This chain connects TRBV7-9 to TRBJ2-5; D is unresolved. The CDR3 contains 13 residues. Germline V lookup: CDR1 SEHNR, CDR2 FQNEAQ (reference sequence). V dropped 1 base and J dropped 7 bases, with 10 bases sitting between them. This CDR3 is CASSLVHEGTQYF. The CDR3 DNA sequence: TGTGCCAGCAGCTTAGTTCACGAAGGGACCCAGTACTTC.

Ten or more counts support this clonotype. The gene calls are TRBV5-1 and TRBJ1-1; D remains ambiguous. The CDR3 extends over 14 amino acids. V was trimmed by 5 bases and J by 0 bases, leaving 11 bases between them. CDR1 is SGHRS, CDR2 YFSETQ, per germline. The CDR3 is CASSKEGMNTEAFF. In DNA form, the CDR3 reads TGCGCCAGCAGTAAGGAGGGTATGAACACTGAAGCTTTCTTT.

The CDR3 DNA reads as TGTGCCAGCAGTGAACGAAGACAGGAGCTTAACTATGGCTACACCTTC. Amino acids: CASSERRQELNYGYTF. V usage is TRBV12-3 or TRBV12-4 and J usage is TRBJ1-2; tentatively, D is TRBD1 (6 bases). The ends were cut back, 5 bases at V and 1 base at J, with 17 bases in the middle. This CDR3 contains 16 residues.

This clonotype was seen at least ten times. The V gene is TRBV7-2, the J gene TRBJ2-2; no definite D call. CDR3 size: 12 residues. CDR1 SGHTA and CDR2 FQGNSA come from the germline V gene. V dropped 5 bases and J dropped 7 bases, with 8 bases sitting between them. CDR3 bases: TGTGCCAGCAGCCTACGTTTCGGGGAGCTGTTTTTT. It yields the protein CASSLRFGELFF.

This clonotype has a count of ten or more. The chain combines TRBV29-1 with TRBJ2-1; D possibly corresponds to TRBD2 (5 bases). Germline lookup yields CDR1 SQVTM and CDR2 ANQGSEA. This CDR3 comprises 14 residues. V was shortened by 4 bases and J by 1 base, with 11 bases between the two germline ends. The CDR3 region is CSVGRTDSYNEQFF. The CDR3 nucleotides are TGCAGCGTTGGGAGGACCGATTCCTACAATGAGCAGTTCTTC.

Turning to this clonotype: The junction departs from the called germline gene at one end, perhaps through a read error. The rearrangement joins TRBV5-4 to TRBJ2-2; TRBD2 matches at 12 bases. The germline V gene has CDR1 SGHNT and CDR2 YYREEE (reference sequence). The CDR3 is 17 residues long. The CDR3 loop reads CASSRGLAGGNTGGLFF. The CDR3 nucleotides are TGTGCCAGCAGCAGGGGTCTAGCGGGGGGGAACACCGGGGGGCTGTTTTTT. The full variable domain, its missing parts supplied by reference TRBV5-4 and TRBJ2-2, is ETGVTQSPTHLIKTRGQQVTLRCSSQSGHNTVSWYQQALGQGPQFIFQYYREEENGRGNFPPRFSGLQFPNYSSELNVNALELDDSALYLCASSRGLAGGNTGGLFFGEGSRLTVL.